This paragraph covers one TCR beta chain sequence. Antigen: not known. These data come from a study of T cell responses to AZD1222 COVID-19 vaccine. Study findings and constraints: The study found Spike-specific TCR breadth and depth rose after two AZD1222 doses.

Assay used: immunoSEQ multiplex PCR; TCRdb lists only in-frame clones, some missing. Of more than 50,000 clones in the sample, 80% to 90% were seen once. The germline CDR1 and CDR2 sequences are LGHDT and YNNKEL (reference sequence). The V and J ends lost 5 bases and 2 bases, in that order; junction bases with no gene match: 4. This CDR3 region has 14 residues. The source is an adult in good health. Material: peripheral blood, obtained on day 0 of AZD1222 vaccination. The rearrangement joins TRBV3-1 (or the pseudogene TRBV3-2) to TRBJ1-1; 8 bases align to TRBD1. For the CDR3, the DNA is TGTGCCAGCAGCTGGGGGACAGGAAACACTGAAGCTTTCTTT. This translates into CASSWGTGNTEAFF.